The text below deals with one TCR beta chain. The antigen remains undetermined. This clone may be a read error of a much larger clone one base away. TCR cDNA, made by 5'RACE template switching, carried an added universal primer site and UMIs. One entry per CDR3 protein results from TCRdb running MiXCR on the 5' RACE reads. The table includes 60,000 to 75,000 distinct CDR3 sequences, 5% to 8% detected once. Trimming stripped 6 bases from V and 0 bases from J, with 13 bases between. Germline CDR1 SGHTA, CDR2 FQGNSA. CDR3 length equals 15 residues. These data come from a study of T cells after yellow fever vaccination. Whole-study context: SMART-Seq v4 Ultra Low Input prepared the low-cell-number fractions.

Study observations and caveats: A large majority of primary-vaccination clones showed up again after the booster (roughly 96% CD4, around 90% CD8). By day 5 rather than day 15, the secondary response had peaked, though it was weaker.

This chain uses TRBV7-2 with TRBJ2-3; D is unclear. This TCR came from a man aged 18 to 35 who received the YFV17D yellow fever vaccine. Sequences were derived from CD8+ T cells sorted from PBMCs, sampled roughly seven weeks after the first yellow fever vaccination. CDR3 DNA sequence: TGTGCCAGCAGTTCCGTACACCCTAGCACAGATACGCAGTATTTT. Translating gives CASSSVHPSTDTQYF.